The 10 T cell receptor beta chains in this list originate from one sample, sequenced in a study of control samples from healthy donors and cancer patients. This table comes from immunoSEQ multiplex PCR, and its TCRdb copy is limited to in-frame clones, with some not included. This sample carries more than 70,000 clones, 94% of them seen once, and the ten largest clones take about 2.7%. The sequenced sample consisted of blood. These receptors were collected from a woman aged 25 to 45 in good health.

The V call is TRBV7-9, the J call TRBJ1-1; 11 nucleotides match TRBD1. V shed 6 bases and J 2 bases; nucleotides not matched to a gene: 8. The CDR3 length is 16 residues. The germline gives CDR1 SEHNR, CDR2 FQNEAQ (reference sequence). The CDR3 is CASSQQGTGGNTEAFF. The CDR3 DNA reads as TGTGCCAGCAGTCAACAAGGGACAGGGGGAAACACTGAAGCTTTCTTT. Full variable domain (rest looked up from reference TRBV7-9 and TRBJ1-1): DTGVSQNPRHKITKRGQNVTFRCDPISEHNRLYWYRQTLGQGPEFLTYFQNEAQLEKSRLLSDRFSAERPKGSFSTLEIQRTEQGDSAMYLCASSQQGTGGNTEAFFGQGTRLTVV.

The chain combines TRBV13 with TRBJ1-2; TRBD1 agrees at 8 bases. The V gene end was trimmed by 0 bases and the J gene end by 3 bases; junction bases not matched to a gene: 6. This CDR3 contains 16 residues. The germline V gene encodes CDR1 PRHDT and CDR2 FYEKMQ (reference sequence). The CDR3 reads CASSLGRTGRDYGYTF. The CDR3 DNA is TGTGCCAGCAGCTTAGGCCGGACAGGGCGGGACTATGGCTACACCTTC.

The CDR3: CASSPGQGVGEKLFF. CDR3 coding DNA: TGTGCCAGTAGCCCGGGACAGGGGGTAGGTGAAAAACTGTTTTTT. The chain links TRBV19 to TRBJ1-4; the match to TRBD1 covers 11 bases. There are 15 residues in the CDR3. V lost 6 bases, J lost 7 bases, and 7 bases stayed unmatched. Germline V gene lookup returns CDR1 LNHDA and CDR2 SQIVND (reference sequence). Together with reference TRBV19 and TRBJ1-4, the CDR3 gives the full variable domain: DGGITQSPKYLFRKEGQNVTLSCEQNLNHDAMYWYRQDPGQGLRLIYYSQIVNDFQKGDIAEGYSVSREKKESFPLTVTSAQKNPTAFYLCASSPGQGVGEKLFFGSGTQLSVL.

This chain links TRBV5-1 with TRBJ2-7, with 8 bases matching TRBD2. The CDR3 contains 14 residues. CDR1 is SGHRS, CDR2 YFSETQ, per germline. Trimming cost V 1 base and J 5 bases; bases outside gene matches: 5. The CDR3 DNA reads TGCGCCAGCAGCTTGATCGGGGGGGCGGACGAGCAGTACTTC. Its translation is CASSLIGGADEQYF.

The chain uses TRBV5-1 and TRBJ2-7, with 8 bases that match TRBD2. Unmatched junction bases numbered 8, after V lost 4 bases and J lost 2 bases. The CDR3 runs 15 residues. In germline, CDR1 is SGHRS, CDR2 YFSETQ. In nucleotides, the CDR3 is TGCGCCAGCAGCGAGTCAGCGGGGGCGCCCTACGAGCAGTACTTC. Amino acid sequence: CASSESAGAPYEQYF.

This chain connects TRBV30 to TRBJ1-4; no definite D call. CDR1 is GTSNPN, CDR2 SVGIG, per germline (reference sequence). Deletions cut 2 bases from V and 8 bases from J, with 12 bases between. The CDR3 covers 13 residues. Here the CDR3 reads CAWSPGVKEKLFF. In nucleotides, the CDR3 is TGTGCCTGGAGTCCAGGTGTGAAAGAAAAACTGTTTTTT.

The rearrangement joins TRBV9 to TRBJ2-1; 9 bases are a match to TRBD2. This CDR3 contains 17 residues. Germline V CDR1 and CDR2: SGDLS, YYNGEE. Trimming took 0 bases from V and 6 from J; bases not matched to a gene: 10. Written as DNA, the CDR3 is TGTGCCAGCAGCGTAGGAGCGGGGGGAAAAAAGGGCAATGAGCAGTTCTTC. Residues: CASSVGAGGKKGNEQFF.

This clone qualifies as medium-sized. The V and J genes are TRBV5-5 and TRBJ1-5; 7 bases are a match to TRBD1. The CDR3 runs 13 residues. CDR1 is SGHKS, CDR2 YYEKEE, per germline (reference sequence). J was trimmed by 7 bases and V by 4 bases; bases with no gene match: 5. The CDR3 nucleotides read TGTGCCAGCAGCGGACTACAGGGGCAGCCCCAGCATTTT. Its translation: CASSGLQGQPQHF.

This chain joins TRBV2 and TRBJ2-1; the match to TRBD2 covers 8 bases. The CDR3 has 15 amino acids. Per germline, CDR1 SNHLY and CDR2 FYNNEI. J gave up 3 bases and V 7 bases, and 8 bases lay outside the gene matches. CDR3 nucleotides: TGTGCCAGCAAGGAAGGCGGGGGGTACTACAATGAGCAGTTCTTC. Protein product: CASKEGGGYYNEQFF.

This chain uses TRBV13 with TRBJ2-7, with D perhaps TRBD1 (6 bases). Trimming took 2 bases from V and 2 from J, leaving 13 bases between them. Looked up from germline, CDR1 is PRHDT and CDR2 is FYEKMQ (reference sequence). The CDR3 totals 15 residues. This CDR3 reads CASSLSMTGPYEQYF. For the CDR3, the DNA is TGTGCCAGCAGCTTATCGATGACAGGACCCTACGAGCAGTACTTC. Looking up the rest from reference TRBV13 and TRBJ2-7 gives the full variable domain: AAGVIQSPRHLIKEKRETATLKCYPIPRHDTVYWYQQGPGQDPQFLISFYEKMQSDKGSIPDRFSAQQFSDYHSELNMSSLELGDSALYFCASSLSMTGPYEQYFGPGTRLTVT.